This is a list of T cell receptor beta chains from one sample in a study of OX40 agonist ivuxolimab in advanced cancers. Generated by immunoSEQ multiplex PCR, the TCRdb table keeps only in-frame clones and is missing some. The sample has 65,000 to 80,000 clones; around 80% are singletons. The sequencing here drew on CD4+ or CD8+ T cells sorted from blood, taken in a trial of the OX40 agonist ivuxolimab. Receptor source: an adult with an advanced solid tumor such as melanoma, head and neck, liver or kidney cancer. Both conserved end residues are part of each CDR3. D genes are given only for firm matches. Clone size is not always given. Where it is, it says once, few, many or a class for expanded clones.

TRBD1	.	TRBV29-1	15	TRBJ1-2	TGCAGCGCTGAAAGGGGTGGGACAGGCCTCTATGGCTACACCTTC	CSAERGGTGLYGYTF
TRBD1	once	TRBV9	16	TRBJ2-3	TGTGCCAGCAGCGGCGGGACAGGGGGCCTAACAGATACGCAGTATTTT	CASSGGTGGLTDTQYF
TRBD1	once	TRBV6-5	14	TRBJ2-2	TGTGCCAGCAGGACAGGGACGAACACCGGGGAGCTGTTTTTT	CASRTGTNTGELFF
TRBD1	.	TRBV27	14	TRBJ1-6	TGTGCCAGCAGGGGACAGGTCCATAATTCACCCCTCCACTTT	CASRGQVHNSPLHF
.	.	TRBV9	15	TRBJ1-2	TGTGCCAGCAGCGTGGGGTTGGGGACTAACTATGGCTACACCTTC	CASSVGLGTNYGYTF
.	.	TRBV9	15	TRBJ2-1	TGTGCCAGCAGTGACAGCTCAAGGGCCTACAATGAGCAGTTCTTC	CASSDSSRAYNEQFF
.	many	TRBV7-9	15	TRBJ1-6	TGTGCCAGCAGCCCTGGGGACACCTATAATTCACCCCTCCACTTT	CASSPGDTYNSPLHF
TRBD1	.	TRBV5-6	14	TRBJ2-1	TGTGCCAGCAGCGCCGGGACAGGGGCGAATGAGCAGTTCTTC	CASSAGTGANEQFF
.	.	TRBV30	14	TRBJ2-3	TGTGCCTGGAGCACCGGGACTGGCACAGATACGCAGTATTTT	CAWSTGTGTDTQYF
.	once	TRBV14	15	TRBJ2-7	TGTGCCAGCAGCCAAGGGTCAGGGATATCCTACGAGCAGTACTTC	CASSQGSGISYEQYF
TRBD1	.	TRBV5-1	14	TRBJ1-4	TGCGCCAGCAGGGATACAGGGGACAGTGAAAAACTGTTTTTT	CASRDTGDSEKLFF
TRBD1	once	TRBV10-3	13	TRBJ2-2	TGTGCCAGCCGGGACAGGGTCACCGGGGAGCTGTTTTTT	CASRDRVTGELFF
.	.	TRBV19	13	TRBJ2-5	TGTGCCAGTAGTCCGCAGCCCCAAGAGACCCAGTACTTC	CASSPQPQETQYF
.	.	TRBV19	14	TRBJ1-1	TGTGCCAGTAGAGCCGGGACGGCGAACACTGAAGCTTTCTTT	CASRAGTANTEAFF
TRBD1	.	TRBV30	15	TRBJ1-3	TGTGCCTGGAGTGCCTGGACAGGGGCGGGAAACACCATATATTTT	CAWSAWTGAGNTIYF
TRBD2	.	TRBV5-1	14	TRBJ2-1	TGCGCCAGCAGCTTGGGACTAGCTATCAATGAGCAGTTCTTC	CASSLGLAINEQFF
.	.	TRBV27	13	TRBJ2-1	TGTGCCAGCAGTTGGCGACACTACAATGAGCAGTTCTTC	CASSWRHYNEQFF
.	.	TRBV5-6	14	TRBJ2-5	TGTGCCAGCAGCTTGGCTGTGGGGCAAGAGACCCAGTACTTC	CASSLAVGQETQYF
.	.	TRBV7-2	14	TRBJ1-2	TGTGCCAGCAGCTTAGGAGGGACGTACTATGGCTACACCTTC	CASSLGGTYYGYTF
.	.	TRBV30	13	TRBJ2-1	TGTGCCTGGAAGGCGGAGGGGAACAATGAGCAGTTCTTC	CAWKAEGNNEQFF
.	.	TRBV10-2	16	TRBJ1-5	TGCGCCAGCAGTGACTGGGGAGGGAGAATGGGTCAGCCCCAGCATTTT	CASSDWGGRMGQPQHF
TRBD2	.	TRBV7-2	12	TRBJ2-3	TGTGCCAGCAGCCCTAGCGGGGGGGTTCCCCTTTTT	CASSPSGGVPLF
.	.	TRBV2	13	TRBJ1-1	TGTGCCAGCAGTGATGATGCCAGGGCTGAAGCTTTCTTT	CASSDDARAEAFF
TRBD2	.	TRBV5-4	14	TRBJ2-7	TGTGCCAGCAGCCTAGCGGGAGGGAAAGACGAGCAGTACTTC	CASSLAGGKDEQYF
.	few	TRBV7-9	15	TRBJ1-2	TGTGCCAGCAGCTTAGGCGGGAGGAGGGCGGATGGCTACACCTTC	CASSLGGRRADGYTF
.	.	TRBV4-1	13	TRBJ1-2	TGCGCCAGCAGCCAAGATCTAGGTTATGGCTACACCTTC	CASSQDLGYGYTF
TRBD2	.	TRBV5-4	16	TRBJ2-1	TGTGCCAGCAGCCACTCCGGCGGGAGAGGTGTAAATGAGCAGTTCTTC	CASSHSGGRGVNEQFF
TRBD1	.	TRBV5-4	17	TRBJ1-3	TGTGCCAGCAGCTTGGCGAGCTCAGGGGGCTCTGGAAACACCATATATTTT	CASSLASSGGSGNTIYF
.	.	TRBV5-1	15	TRBJ2-3	TGCGCCAGCAGCCGGGCCAGGGATAGCACAGATACGCAGTATTTT	CASSRARDSTDTQYF
TRBD2	once	TRBV30	18	TRBJ2-1	TGTGCCTGGAGTATAATCCGGACTAGCGGGACCTCCTACAATGAGCAGTTCTTC	CAWSIIRTSGTSYNEQFF
TRBD2	.	TRBV2	15	TRBJ2-1	TGTGCCAGCAGTCCCCGGCTAGCGGGGGTGAATGAGCAGTTCTTC	CASSPRLAGVNEQFF
.	few	TRBV10-1	12	TRBJ1-6	TGCGCCAGCTCCCAGTCTAATTCACCCCTCCACTTT	CASSQSNSPLHF
.	.	TRBV6-5	14	TRBJ2-7	TGTGCCAGCAAAGGCAGATTGAGCTCCTACGAGCAGTACTTC	CASKGRLSSYEQYF
.	few	TRBV6-5	14	TRBJ1-1	TGTGCCAGCAGTTACTGGGGTGGGAGCACTGAAGCTTTCTTT	CASSYWGGSTEAFF
.	.	TRBV10-3	12	TRBJ2-3	TGTGCCACCAAGGACAGTACAGATACGCAGTATTTT	CATKDSTDTQYF
.	.	TRBV2	11	TRBJ2-4	TGTGCCAGCAGTGCACTAAACATTCAGTACTTC	CASSALNIQYF
.	.	TRBV28	15	TRBJ2-4	TGTGCCAGCAGATACGAGGGACTAGCCAAAAACATTCAGTACTTC	CASRYEGLAKNIQYF
.	once	TRBV15	16	TRBJ2-4	TGTGCCACCAGCAGAGGTATATCACTAGCCAAAAACATTCAGTACTTC	CATSRGISLAKNIQYF
.	.	TRBV5-1	15	TRBJ2-1	TGCGCCAGCAGCTTGGCTCTAGGGCAGTACAATGAGCAGTTCTTC	CASSLALGQYNEQFF
.	.	TRBV5-1	13	TRBJ2-3	TGCGCCAGCAGCTCTTCCAGCGGAGATACGCAGTATTTT	CASSSSSGDTQYF
.	medium-sized	TRBV5-3	17	TRBJ1-6	TGTGCCAGAAGCTTGGCCGAGGCGAGCTCCTATAATTCACCCCTCCACTTT	CARSLAEASSYNSPLHF
.	.	TRBV5-1	15	TRBJ2-5	TGCGCCAGCAGCCCGAAGACCCGGGGAGTGGAGACCCAGTACTTC	CASSPKTRGVETQYF
.	.	TRBV19	16	TRBJ1-2	TGTGCCAGTAGTATAGATCCCCCGGGGTCGAACTATGGCTACACCTTC	CASSIDPPGSNYGYTF
.	.	TRBV7-2	16	TRBJ2-3	TGTGCCAGCAGCTTTACAGGGTCGGGCAGCACAGATACGCAGTATTTT	CASSFTGSGSTDTQYF
.	.	TRBV7-3	14	TRBJ2-5	TGTGCCAGCAGCTTAACGGGGGTACAAGAGACCCAGTACTTC	CASSLTGVQETQYF
TRBD1	.	TRBV19	16	TRBJ1-5	TGTGCCAGTAGTTCTATCGGGACAGGGGGCGGGAAGCCCCAGCATTTT	CASSSIGTGGGKPQHF
.	.	TRBV2	14	TRBJ1-5	TGTGCCAGCAGTGCGACAGTGCGAAATCAGCCCCAGCATTTT	CASSATVRNQPQHF
.	.	TRBV7-2	13	TRBJ2-7	TGTGCCACCACAAAACCCTTATTCGACGAGCAGTACTTC	CATTKPLFDEQYF
.	few	TRBV4-1	16	TRBJ1-3	TGCGCCAGCAGCCAAGTAGGGCAGGGTGTTGGAAACACCATATATTTT	CASSQVGQGVGNTIYF
TRBD2	few	TRBV4-3	16	TRBJ2-2	TGCGCCAGCAGCCAAGATCGAGCGGGAAGTACCGGGGAGCTGTTTTTT	CASSQDRAGSTGELFF
.	.	TRBV4-1	17	TRBJ2-3	TGCGCCAGCAGCCATCGCGCTAGTGGGGGATACACAGATACGCAGTATTTT	CASSHRASGGYTDTQYF
.	.	TRBV9	16	TRBJ1-3	TGTGCCAGCAGCGGAGCCGGGGGCGACTCTGGAAACACCATATATTTT	CASSGAGGDSGNTIYF